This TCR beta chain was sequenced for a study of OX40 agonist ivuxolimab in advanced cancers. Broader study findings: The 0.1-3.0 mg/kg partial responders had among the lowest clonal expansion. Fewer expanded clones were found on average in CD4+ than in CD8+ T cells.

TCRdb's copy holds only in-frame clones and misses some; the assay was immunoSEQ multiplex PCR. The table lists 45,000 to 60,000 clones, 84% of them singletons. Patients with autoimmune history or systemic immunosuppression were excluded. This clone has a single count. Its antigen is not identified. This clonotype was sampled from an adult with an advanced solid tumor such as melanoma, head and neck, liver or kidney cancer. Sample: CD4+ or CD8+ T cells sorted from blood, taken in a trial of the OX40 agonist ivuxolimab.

Here the CDR3 reads CASSLGVAGAETQYF. The CDR3 DNA follows: TGTGCCAGCAGCTTAGGGGTAGCGGGGGCTGAGACCCAGTACTTC. The gene calls are TRBV7-9 and TRBJ2-5; TRBD2 agrees at 9 bases. Looked up from germline, CDR1 is SEHNR and CDR2 is FQNEAQ (reference sequence). V shed 1 base, J shed 5 bases, and the junction held 5 bases outside the gene matches. This CDR3 is built from 15 residues.